These 30 T cell receptor beta chains share one sample of origin, sequenced in a study of cytomegalovirus exposure and HLA in healthy donors. In the PCR, 60 Vbeta and 13 Jbeta primers were used. Here immunoSEQ multiplex PCR was the method, and the copy in TCRdb shows in-frame clones only, minus some. In the table there are about 120,000 clones, roughly 80% of which are singletons. Sequencing was done on a sample of PBMCs. The receptors here all came from a man aged 60-69 years in good health and CMV-seropositive.

This chain's CDR3 is CASSPPAADGYYGYTF. The CDR3 nucleotides read TGTGCCAGCTCACCACCGGCGGCTGACGGATACTATGGCTACACCTTC. V and J are TRBV18 and TRBJ1-2; no definite D call. Germline V CDR1 and CDR2: KGHSH, LQKENI. V was shortened by 0 bases and J by 3 bases, with 14 bases between the two germline ends. The CDR3 is 16 amino acids.

This chain joins TRBV19 and TRBJ2-7, with D tentatively TRBD1 (7 bases). CDR3 length: 16 residues. CDR1 and CDR2 from the germline V gene are LNHDA and SQIVND (reference sequence). V lost 2 bases, J lost 0 bases, and 14 bases lay in between. The DNA of the CDR3 is TGTGCCAGTAGTATAACGTCCCAGGGGGGCTCCTACGAGCAGTACTTC. This codes for CASSITSQGGSYEQYF.

V is TRBV30 and J is TRBJ1-1; D is possibly TRBD1 (6 bases). The CDR3 covers 14 residues. CDR1 and CDR2 from the germline V gene are GTSNPN and SVGIG (reference sequence). V shed 4 bases and J shed 0 bases, with 12 bases lying between them. The DNA of the CDR3 is TGTGCCTGGAATATGGGACATATGAACACTGAAGCTTTCTTT. Translation: CAWNMGHMNTEAFF.

This clone was recorded a few times. This chain links TRBV11-2 with TRBJ2-3, with a tentative D call TRBD2 (6 bases). The CDR3 runs 15 residues. Per the germline V gene, CDR1 is SGHAT and CDR2 is FQNNGV. Trimming pared 5 bases from V and 0 bases from J, leaving 12 bases between. CDR3 sequence (DNA): TGTGCCAGCAGCGTAACGGGACTCAGCACAGATACGCAGTATTTT. It yields the protein CASSVTGLSTDTQYF.

V and J are TRBV27 and TRBJ2-5; TRBD1 is a possible D gene (7 bases). TRBJ2-7 matches the DNA end more closely, so the J call is doubtful. CDR1 MNHEY and CDR2 SMNVEV come from the germline V gene (reference sequence). The CDR3 extends over 13 amino acids. CDR3 in amino acids: CASSWRGLNEQYF. CDR3 bases: TGTGCCAGCAGTTGGAGGGGGCTCAACGAGCAGTACTTC.

The rearrangement joins TRBV2 to TRBJ1-2, with D perhaps matching TRBD1 (6 bases). Per germline, CDR1 SNHLY and CDR2 FYNNEI. The CDR3 has 11 residues. V was pared by 5 bases and J by 10 bases, with 11 bases between. The CDR3 region is CASSPRQDYTF. In DNA, the CDR3 is TGTGCCAGCAGTCCAAGACAGGACTACACCTTC.

The rearrangement links TRBV6-1 to TRBJ1-5; a possible D gene is TRBD1 (6 bases). CDR1 is MNHNS and CDR2 is SASEGT in the germline V gene. The CDR3 sequence is 13 residues long. The V end was cut by 7 bases, the J end by 6 bases, with 13 bases between. CDR3 region: CASIRGASQPQHF. The CDR3 DNA reads as TGTGCCAGCATACGGGGGGCGAGTCAGCCCCAGCATTTT.

The V gene is TRBV27, the J gene TRBJ1-2; 8 nucleotides align to TRBD1. The germline gives CDR1 MNHEY, CDR2 SMNVEV (reference sequence). This CDR3 spans 14 amino acids. The trim removed 5 bases at V and 4 bases at J, leaving 6 bases unmatched. CDR3: CASSRQGTGYGYTF. As DNA, the CDR3 is TGTGCCAGCAGTCGCCAAGGGACAGGCTATGGCTACACCTTC.

The chain links TRBV5-6 to TRBJ1-2; tentative D call: TRBD1 (6 bases). The CDR3 loop spans 13 amino acids. The V end lost 4 bases, the J end lost 6 bases, and 13 bases lay between the germline ends. Per the germline V gene, CDR1 is SGHDT and CDR2 is YYEEEE. CDR3 sequence (DNA): TGTGCCAGCAGCCCAGGGACAAAGCATGGCTACACCTTC. This gives the protein CASSPGTKHGYTF.

The chain has TRBV5-4 and TRBJ1-1; tentative D call: TRBD1 (5 bases). Germline values: CDR1 SGHNT, CDR2 YYREEE (reference sequence). V lost 3 bases and J lost 1, with 13 bases in between. The CDR3 is 15 amino acids. This CDR3 is CASSSTQVSNTEAFF. The CDR3 region has the DNA TGTGCCAGCAGCTCCACACAGGTATCGAACACTGAAGCTTTCTTT. The full variable domain, in which reference TRBV5-4 and TRBJ1-1 provide the parts outside the CDR3, is ETGVTQSPTHLIKTRGQQVTLRCSSQSGHNTVSWYQQALGQGPQFIFQYYREEENGRGNFPPRFSGLQFPNYSSELNVNALELDDSALYLCASSSTQVSNTEAFFGQGTRLTVV.

The chain carries TRBV9 and TRBJ2-1; TRBD1 aligns across 7 bases. From germline, CDR1 is SGDLS and CDR2 YYNGEE. This CDR3 spans 17 amino acids. V lost 4 bases, J lost 5 bases, and 15 bases stayed unmatched. The CDR3 DNA is TGTGCCAGCAGCTTCCCTCCCCAGACAGGGAAACACAATGAGCAGTTCTTC. Translating it yields CASSFPPQTGKHNEQFF.

The CDR3 spells CASSQPDRATSSYEQYF. The CDR3 coding sequence is TGCGCCAGCAGCCAACCTGACAGGGCCACCTCATCCTACGAGCAGTACTTC. This chain uses TRBV4-1 with TRBJ2-7; TRBD1 agrees at 7 bases. Germline V lookup: CDR1 MGHRA, CDR2 YSYEKL. The V gene end was trimmed by 2 bases and the J gene end by 1 base; junction bases not matched to a gene: 11. This CDR3 region has 17 residues.

This clone appeared a single time. The chain couples TRBV2 to TRBJ2-5, with D possibly matching TRBD2 (6 bases). The germline V gene encodes CDR1 SNHLY and CDR2 FYNNEI. This CDR3 comprises 15 residues. V lost 4 bases, J lost 5 bases, and 17 bases lay in between. Here the CDR3 DNA reads TGTGCCAGCAGTGGAAGAAGAGCGGGTCTGGAGACCCAGTACTTC. It yields the protein CASSGRRAGLETQYF.

This chain uses TRBV18 with TRBJ2-7, with D uncertain. The ends were cut back, 2 bases at V and 1 base at J, with 12 bases in the middle. Germline CDR1 is KGHSH and CDR2 is LQKENI. This CDR3 is built from 15 residues. The CDR3 spells CASSPGLDRSYEQYF. For the CDR3, the DNA is TGTGCCAGCTCACCAGGGCTCGACCGTTCCTACGAGCAGTACTTC.

This sequence joins TRBV29-1 and TRBJ2-1; D might be TRBD2 (6 bases). The CDR3 runs 13 residues. Trimming removed 6 bases from V and 2 bases from J, with 11 bases in between. Germline-derived CDR1 and CDR2 are SQVTM and ANQGSEA. The CDR3 coding sequence is TGCAGCGTATTAGCGGATACCTACAATGAGCAGTTCTTC. This codes for CSVLADTYNEQFF.

V gene TRBV14 combines with J gene TRBJ2-7; TRBD1 is a possible D gene (5 bases). The CDR3 length is 12 residues. Germline CDR1 SGHDN, CDR2 FVKESK. V lost 5 bases and J lost 5, with 10 bases in between. The CDR3 region is CASSGAYDEQYF. In DNA, the CDR3 is TGTGCCAGCAGCGGGGCTTACGACGAGCAGTACTTC.

V usage is TRBV9 and J usage is TRBJ2-3; weak D call: TRBD1 (6 bases). Germline values: CDR1 SGDLS, CDR2 YYNGEE. V dropped 0 bases and J dropped 3 bases, with 11 bases sitting between them. This CDR3 spans 15 amino acids. CDR3 protein: CASSVGGRRTDTQYF. The CDR3 DNA is TGTGCCAGCAGCGTAGGGGGGCGACGTACAGATACGCAGTATTTT.

This CDR3 is CASSRSEVAGYTF. In nucleotides, the CDR3 is TGTGCCAGCAGCCGTTCCGAGGTGGCTGGCTACACCTTC. The chain has TRBV7-9 and TRBJ1-2; no clear D gene. Trimming cost V 5 bases and J 7 bases, with 14 bases left between them. The CDR3 covers 13 residues. CDR1 is SEHNR and CDR2 is FQNEAQ in the germline V gene (reference sequence).

The V and J genes are TRBV14 and TRBJ2-6; D is undetermined. With 2 bases removed from V and 3 bases from J, the gap between germline ends came to 8 bases. CDR3 length: 15 amino acids. Per germline, CDR1 SGHDN and CDR2 FVKESK. The CDR3 DNA sequence: TGTGCCAGCAGCCAACAGGTTGGTGGGGCCAACGTCCTGACTTTC. Translation: CASSQQVGGANVLTF.

This CDR3 is CASSPEGSYEQYF. DNA of the CDR3: TGTGCCAGCAGCCCGGAGGGCTCCTACGAGCAGTACTTC. V and J are TRBV5-4 and TRBJ2-7; weak D call: TRBD2 (6 bases). Germline loops: CDR1 SGHNT, CDR2 YYREEE (reference sequence). The CDR3 sequence is 13 residues long. Between the trimmed V and J ends, which lost 4 bases and 0 bases, there was a span of 8 bases.

J is TRBJ1-2 and V is TRBV28, with a possible D match to TRBD1 (6 bases). CDR3 length: 13 amino acids. Germline CDR1 reads MDHEN; CDR2 reads SYDVKM. Trimming left V 6 bases short and J 6 bases short, with 14 bases between. CDR3 sequence: CASSEGTTHGYTF. CDR3 DNA sequence: TGTGCCAGCAGCGAAGGGACAACGCATGGCTACACCTTC.

The table lists this clone with a few counts. This chain joins TRBV5-1 and TRBJ2-7; TRBD1 matches at 11 bases. The CDR3 extends over 16 amino acids. V lost 4 bases and J lost 2; bases outside the gene matches: 8. CDR1 is SGHRS, CDR2 YFSETQ, per germline. Here the CDR3 reads CASSVHGTGGAYEQYF. DNA of the CDR3: TGCGCCAGCAGCGTCCACGGGACAGGGGGAGCCTACGAGCAGTACTTC.

The chain employs TRBV11-3 and TRBJ2-3, with D possibly being TRBD1 (6 bases). Trimming removed 0 bases from V and 2 bases from J, with 9 bases in between. The CDR3 is 15 amino acids. Germline V CDR1 and CDR2: SGHNT, YENEEA. For the CDR3, the DNA is TGTGCCAGCAGCTTAGAGGGACAATCCACAGATACGCAGTATTTT. This translates into CASSLEGQSTDTQYF.

The chain uses TRBV30 and TRBJ1-5; the D is unclear. Germline V gene sequence: CDR1 GTSNPN, CDR2 SVGIG (reference sequence). The length of the CDR3 is 13 residues. The V and J ends lost 2 bases and 6 bases respectively, with 11 bases between them. The DNA for the CDR3 is TGTGCCTGGAGTTACGGGGAGAGTCAGCCCCAGCATTTT. Translating gives CAWSYGESQPQHF.

This clone was counted between two and nine times. The chain recombines TRBV6-5 with TRBJ1-2; tentative D call: TRBD1 (6 bases). CDR1 and CDR2 (germline): MNHEY, SVGAGI. The CDR3 consists of 14 residues. V lost 8 bases and J 7 bases, leaving 20 bases between the germline ends. The CDR3 loop reads CASQTGGRGFGYTF. In DNA form, the CDR3 reads TGTGCCAGCCAAACGGGGGGGCGCGGGTTTGGCTACACCTTC.

This clone appeared a single time. This chain links TRBV25-1 with TRBJ2-7; TRBD1 aligns across 7 bases. With 4 bases clipped from V and 3 bases from J, the junction kept 6 bases outside the gene matches. The CDR3 is 14 amino acids. Germline CDR1 is MGHDK and CDR2 is SYGVNS. DNA of the CDR3: TGTGCCAGCAGTGGGAGACAGGGTAACTACGAGCAGTACTTC. It is translated as CASSGRQGNYEQYF.

V is TRBV28 and J is TRBJ2-5, with a possible D match to TRBD1 (7 bases). V dropped 6 bases and J dropped 0 bases, with 14 bases sitting between them. This CDR3 contains 15 residues. Germline loops: CDR1 MDHEN, CDR2 SYDVKM. The CDR3 region has the DNA TGTGCCAGCAGGGGGGGAACAGGGGACCAAGAGACCCAGTACTTC. Amino acid sequence: CASRGGTGDQETQYF.

This chain links TRBV20-1 with TRBJ2-7; D is perhaps TRBD1 (6 bases). The V and J ends lost 4 bases and 4 bases respectively, with 8 bases between them. This CDR3 contains 11 residues. Germline CDR1 DFQATT, CDR2 SNEGSKA (reference sequence). CDR3 bases: TGCAGTGCTATAGGGGGATACGAGCAGTACTTC. Residues: CSAIGGYEQYF.

The V and J genes are TRBV2 and TRBJ1-2, with TRBD1 matching 7 bases. Germline trimming cut 8 bases from V and 7 bases from J; bases unmatched to any gene: 4. Germline V lookup: CDR1 SNHLY, CDR2 FYNNEI. The CDR3 has 11 residues. CDR3 sequence: CASGTEGGYTF. The CDR3 bases are TGTGCCAGCGGGACAGAGGGTGGCTACACCTTC.

This chain connects TRBV29-1 to TRBJ2-3, with 9 bases fitting TRBD2. Germline V CDR1 and CDR2: SQVTM, ANQGSEA. The CDR3 is 16 residues long. With 2 bases clipped from V and 2 bases from J, the junction kept 8 bases outside the gene matches. CDR3 sequence: CSVEISSGAFTDTQYF. The DNA of the CDR3 is TGCAGCGTTGAAATTTCTAGCGGGGCATTCACAGATACGCAGTATTTT.